The entry below describes one TCR beta chain. The repertoire was sequenced with immunoSEQ multiplex PCR; TCRdb's copy has only in-frame clones and lacks some. This table holds about 69,000 clones, over 75% found once. This sample is part of a study of blood T cell repertoires in COVID-19. The CDR3 has 12 residues. V was shortened by 5 bases and J by 7 bases, with 14 bases between the two germline ends. The germline CDR1 and CDR2 sequences are SQVTM and ANQGSEA. This sequence originates from a man older than 75 with acute or convalescent COVID-19. The chain employs TRBV29-1 and TRBJ1-1, with D possibly being TRBD1 (6 bases). Sequenced material: peripheral blood. CDR3 nucleotides: TGCAGCGTTTTACAGGGACCCAGTGAAGCTTTCTTT. It specifies CSVLQGPSEAFF.